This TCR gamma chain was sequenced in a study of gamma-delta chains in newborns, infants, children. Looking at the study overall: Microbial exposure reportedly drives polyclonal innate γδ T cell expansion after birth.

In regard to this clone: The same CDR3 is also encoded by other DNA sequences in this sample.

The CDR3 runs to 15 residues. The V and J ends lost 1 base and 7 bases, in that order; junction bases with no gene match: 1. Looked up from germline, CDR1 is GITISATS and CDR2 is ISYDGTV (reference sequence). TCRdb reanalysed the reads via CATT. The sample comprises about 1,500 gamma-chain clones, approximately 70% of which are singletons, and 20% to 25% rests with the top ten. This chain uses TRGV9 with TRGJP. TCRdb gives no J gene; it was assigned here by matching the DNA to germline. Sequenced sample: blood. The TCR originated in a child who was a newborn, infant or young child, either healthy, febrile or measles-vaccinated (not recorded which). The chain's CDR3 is CALWEVELGKKIKVF. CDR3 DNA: TGTGCCTTGTGGGAGGTTGAGTTGGGCAAAAAAATCAAGGTATTT.